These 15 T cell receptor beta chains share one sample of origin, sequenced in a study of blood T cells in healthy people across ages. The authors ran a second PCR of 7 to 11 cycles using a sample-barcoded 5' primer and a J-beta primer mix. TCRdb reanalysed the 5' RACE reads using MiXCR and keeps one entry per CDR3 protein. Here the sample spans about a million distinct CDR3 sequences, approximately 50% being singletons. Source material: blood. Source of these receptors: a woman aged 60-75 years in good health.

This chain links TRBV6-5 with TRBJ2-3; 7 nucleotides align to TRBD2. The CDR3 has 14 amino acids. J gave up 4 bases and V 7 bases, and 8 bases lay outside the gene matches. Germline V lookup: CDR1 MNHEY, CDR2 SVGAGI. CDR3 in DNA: TGTGCCAGCAAGGGAGGGAGAGGGGCAGATACGCAGTATTTT. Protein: CASKGGRGADTQYF.

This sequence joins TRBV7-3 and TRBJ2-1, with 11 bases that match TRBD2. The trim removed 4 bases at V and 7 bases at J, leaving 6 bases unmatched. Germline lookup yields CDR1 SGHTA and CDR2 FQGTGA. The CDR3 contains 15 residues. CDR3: CASSSIAGGNNEQFF. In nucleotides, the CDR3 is TGTGCCAGCAGCTCTATAGCGGGGGGGAATAATGAGCAGTTCTTC. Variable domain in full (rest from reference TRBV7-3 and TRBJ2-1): GAGVSQTPSNKVTEKGKYVELRCDPISGHTALYWYRQSLGQGPEFLIYFQGTGAADDSGLPNDRFFAVRPEGSVSTLKIQRTERGDSAVYLCASSSIAGGNNEQFFGPGTRLTVL.

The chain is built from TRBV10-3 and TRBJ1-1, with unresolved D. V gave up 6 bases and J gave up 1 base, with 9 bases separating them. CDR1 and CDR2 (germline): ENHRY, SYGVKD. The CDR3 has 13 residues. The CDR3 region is CAISERGNTEAFF. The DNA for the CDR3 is TGTGCCATCAGCGAGAGAGGGAACACTGAAGCTTTCTTT.

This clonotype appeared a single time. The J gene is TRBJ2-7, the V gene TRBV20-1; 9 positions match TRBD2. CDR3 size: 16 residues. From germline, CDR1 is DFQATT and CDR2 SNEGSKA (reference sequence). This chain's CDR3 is CMPRDSLAGSSYEQYF. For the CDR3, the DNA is TGCATGCCCCGGGACAGCCTAGCGGGAAGCTCCTACGAGCAGTACTTC.

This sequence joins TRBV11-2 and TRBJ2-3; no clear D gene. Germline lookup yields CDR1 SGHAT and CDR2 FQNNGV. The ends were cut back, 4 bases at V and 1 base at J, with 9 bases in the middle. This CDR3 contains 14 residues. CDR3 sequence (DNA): TGTGCCAGCAGCTCCTTTGGAGGCACAGATACGCAGTATTTT. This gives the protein CASSSFGGTDTQYF.

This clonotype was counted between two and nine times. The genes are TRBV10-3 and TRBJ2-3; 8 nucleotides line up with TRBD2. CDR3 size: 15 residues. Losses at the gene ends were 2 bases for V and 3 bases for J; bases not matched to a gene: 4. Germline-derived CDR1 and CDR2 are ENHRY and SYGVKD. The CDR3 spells CAISEPAGETDTQYF. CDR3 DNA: TGTGCCATCAGTGAGCCAGCGGGAGAAACAGATACGCAGTATTTT.

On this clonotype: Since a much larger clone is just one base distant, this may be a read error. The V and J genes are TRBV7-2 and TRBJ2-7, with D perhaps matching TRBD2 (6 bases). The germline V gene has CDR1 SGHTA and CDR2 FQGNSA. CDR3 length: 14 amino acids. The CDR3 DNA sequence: TGTGCCAGCAGGCCTGGGGGGAGCTCCTACGAGCGGTACTTC. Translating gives CASRPGGSSYERYF.

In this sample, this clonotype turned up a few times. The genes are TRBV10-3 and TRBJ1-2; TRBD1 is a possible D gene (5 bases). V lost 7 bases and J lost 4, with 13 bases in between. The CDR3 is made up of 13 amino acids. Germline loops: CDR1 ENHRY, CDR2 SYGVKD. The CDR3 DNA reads TGTGCCATCACTCAGGACGGGGGCTATGGCTACACCTTC. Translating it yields CAITQDGGYGYTF.

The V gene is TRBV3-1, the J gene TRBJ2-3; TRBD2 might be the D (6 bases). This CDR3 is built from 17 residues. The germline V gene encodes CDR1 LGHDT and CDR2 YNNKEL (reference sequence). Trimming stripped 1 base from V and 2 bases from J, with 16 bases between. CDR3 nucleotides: TGTGCCAGCAGCCAAGTAGTGTACGGGGGATCCACAGATACGCAGTATTTT. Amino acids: CASSQVVYGGSTDTQYF.

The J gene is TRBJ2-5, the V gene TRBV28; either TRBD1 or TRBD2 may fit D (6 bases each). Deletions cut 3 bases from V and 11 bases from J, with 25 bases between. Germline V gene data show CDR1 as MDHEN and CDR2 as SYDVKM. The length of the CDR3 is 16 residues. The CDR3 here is CASSFGGPYGRNEQYF. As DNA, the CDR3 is TGTGCCAGCAGTTTTGGGGGGCCTTATGGGCGCAATGAGCAGTACTTC.

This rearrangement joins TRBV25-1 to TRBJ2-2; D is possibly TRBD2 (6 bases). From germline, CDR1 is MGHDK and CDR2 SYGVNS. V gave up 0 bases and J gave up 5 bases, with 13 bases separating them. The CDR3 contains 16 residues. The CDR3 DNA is TGTGCCAGCAGTGAATATAAAGGAGGGGTTACCGGGGAGCTGTTTTTT. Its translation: CASSEYKGGVTGELFF.

CDR3 nucleotide sequence: TGTGCCAGCAGCTTGGTACGGGCTAGCGGCTACTACGAGCAGTACTTC. Protein sequence: CASSLVRASGYYEQYF. J is TRBJ2-7 and V is TRBV5-6, with 7 nucleotides matching TRBD2. CDR3 length: 16 residues. With 0 bases clipped from V and 3 bases from J, the junction kept 9 bases outside the gene matches. CDR1 and CDR2 from the germline V gene are SGHDT and YYEEEE.

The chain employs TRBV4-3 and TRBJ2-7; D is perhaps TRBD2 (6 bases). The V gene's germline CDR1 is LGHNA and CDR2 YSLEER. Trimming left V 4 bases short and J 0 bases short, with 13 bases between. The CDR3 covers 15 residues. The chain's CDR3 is CASSPSAGSSYEQYF. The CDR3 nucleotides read TGCGCCAGCAGCCCCTCAGCGGGCTCCTCCTACGAGCAGTACTTC.

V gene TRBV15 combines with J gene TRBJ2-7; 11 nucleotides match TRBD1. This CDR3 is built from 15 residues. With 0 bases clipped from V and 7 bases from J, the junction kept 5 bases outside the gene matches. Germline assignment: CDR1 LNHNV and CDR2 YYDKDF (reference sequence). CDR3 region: CATSREGQGAEEQYF. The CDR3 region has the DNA TGTGCCACCAGCAGAGAAGGACAGGGGGCGGAAGAGCAGTACTTC. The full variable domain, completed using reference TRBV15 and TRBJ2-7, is DAMVIQNPRYQVTQFGKPVTLSCSQTLNHNVMYWYQQKSSQAPKLLFHYYDKDFNNEADTPDNFQSRRPNTSFCFLDIRSPGLGDTAMYLCATSREGQGAEEQYFGPGTRLTVT.

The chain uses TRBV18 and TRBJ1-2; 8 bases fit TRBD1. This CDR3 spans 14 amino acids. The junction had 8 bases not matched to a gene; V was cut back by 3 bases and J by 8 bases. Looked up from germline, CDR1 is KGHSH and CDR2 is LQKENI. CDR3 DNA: TGTGCCAGCTCACCGCTGGGACAGGCAAGGGGCTACACCTTC. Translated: CASSPLGQARGYTF.